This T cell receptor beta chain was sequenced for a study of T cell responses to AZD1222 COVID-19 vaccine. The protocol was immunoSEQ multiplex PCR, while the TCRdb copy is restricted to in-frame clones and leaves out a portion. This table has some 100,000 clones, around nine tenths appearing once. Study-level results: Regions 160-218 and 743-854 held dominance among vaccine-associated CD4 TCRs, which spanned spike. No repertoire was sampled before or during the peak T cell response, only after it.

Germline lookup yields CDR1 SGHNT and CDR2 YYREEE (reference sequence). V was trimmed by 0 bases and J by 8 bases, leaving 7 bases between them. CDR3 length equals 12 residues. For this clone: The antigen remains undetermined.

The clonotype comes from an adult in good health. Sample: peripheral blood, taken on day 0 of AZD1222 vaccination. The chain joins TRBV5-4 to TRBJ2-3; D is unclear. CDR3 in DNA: TGTGCCAGCAGCTTGGAAAGGAGTACGCAGTATTTT. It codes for CASSLERSTQYF.